These T cell receptor beta chains were read from a single sample in a study of blood T cells in healthy people across ages. TCRdb re-analysed the 5' RACE reads in MiXCR, keeping a single row per CDR3 protein. The sample records 1.5 million to 1.8 million distinct CDR3 sequences, about 45% being singletons. Sequencing was done on a sample of blood. These receptors all come from a woman aged 18-29 years in good health. Both conserved end residues are part of each CDR3. The order of the fields is clone size, J gene, D gene, V gene, CDR3 protein, CDR3 DNA. D genes are given only for firm matches. Some rows have no size entry. The others give once, few or many, or a class for an expanded clone.

>NA|TRBJ2-5|NA|TRBV7-7
CASSITGLGETQYF
TGTGCTAGCAGCATCACAGGGCTCGGAGAGACCCAGTACTTC
>NA|TRBJ1-1|NA|TRBV5-1
CASRPTLNTEAFF
TGCGCCAGCAGGCCGACCCTTAACACTGAAGCTTTCTTT
>NA|TRBJ2-1|TRBD2|TRBV5-1
CASSLDLAGGFDEQFF
TGCGCCAGCAGCTTAGATCTAGCGGGAGGTTTTGATGAGCAGTTCTTC
>once|TRBJ2-1|NA|TRBV9
CASSVVGKAYNEQFF
TGTGCCAGCAGCGTAGTAGGAAAAGCGTACAATGAGCAGTTCTTC
>few|TRBJ2-7|NA|TRBV3-1
CASSQALTGLYEQYF
TGTGCCAGCAGCCAAGCCCTCACAGGGCTCTACGAGCAGTACTTC
>few|TRBJ2-5|NA|TRBV12-3/TRBV12-4
CASRSSFRGRETQYF
TGTGCCAGCAGGTCCTCCTTCAGGGGTAGGGAGACCCAGTACTTC
>few|TRBJ1-5|NA|TRBV2
CASTRDTNQPQHF
TGTGCCAGCACTCGAGACACCAATCAGCCCCAGCATTTT
>few|TRBJ2-2|NA|TRBV9
CASSVVFTGELFF
TGTGCCAGCAGCGTAGTATTCACCGGGGAGCTGTTTTTT
>few|TRBJ2-3|TRBD2|TRBV20-1
CSARASGYTDTQYF
TGCAGTGCTAGAGCTAGCGGCTACACAGATACGCAGTATTTT
>NA|TRBJ2-3|NA|TRBV5-1
CASSSDPTSTDTQYF
TGCGCCAGCAGTTCGGACCCAACTAGTACAGATACGCAGTATTTT
>NA|TRBJ2-1|TRBD2|TRBV7-8
CASSALSEAGVPSPRFF
TGTGCCAGCAGCGCCTTGTCCGAAGCGGGAGTCCCCTCTCCCCGGTTCTTC
>NA|TRBJ1-5|NA|TRBV7-6
CASSPNGGMVSNQPQHF
TGTGCCAGCAGCCCCAACGGGGGGATGGTTAGCAATCAGCCCCAGCATTTT
>NA|TRBJ2-3|NA|TRBV27
CASREDSASPDTQYF
TGTGCCAGCCGGGAGGACAGCGCCTCCCCAGATACGCAGTATTTT
>NA|TRBJ1-1|NA|TRBV12-3/TRBV12-4
CASSLSWGEAFF
TGTGCCAGCAGTTTGAGTTGGGGTGAAGCTTTCTTT
>few|TRBJ2-1|NA|TRBV20-1
CSAREGNSYNEQFF
TGCAGTGCTAGAGAGGGGAACTCCTACAATGAGCAGTTCTTC
>NA|TRBJ2-1|NA|TRBV27
CASSGTRGRGNEQFF
TGTGCCAGCAGTGGCACACGGGGCAGGGGCAATGAGCAGTTCTTC
>NA|TRBJ1-1|NA|TRBV25-1
CASTWGTEAFF
TGTGCCAGTACTTGGGGGACTGAAGCTTTCTTT
>few|TRBJ1-5|NA|TRBV20-1
CSARAPGLGQPQHF
TGCAGTGCTAGAGCTCCAGGTCTGGGTCAGCCCCAGCATTTT
>few|TRBJ2-3|NA|TRBV4-1
CASSQILLGGVGADTQYF
TGCGCCAGCAGCCAAATACTCCTAGGTGGGGTGGGCGCAGATACGCAGTATTTT